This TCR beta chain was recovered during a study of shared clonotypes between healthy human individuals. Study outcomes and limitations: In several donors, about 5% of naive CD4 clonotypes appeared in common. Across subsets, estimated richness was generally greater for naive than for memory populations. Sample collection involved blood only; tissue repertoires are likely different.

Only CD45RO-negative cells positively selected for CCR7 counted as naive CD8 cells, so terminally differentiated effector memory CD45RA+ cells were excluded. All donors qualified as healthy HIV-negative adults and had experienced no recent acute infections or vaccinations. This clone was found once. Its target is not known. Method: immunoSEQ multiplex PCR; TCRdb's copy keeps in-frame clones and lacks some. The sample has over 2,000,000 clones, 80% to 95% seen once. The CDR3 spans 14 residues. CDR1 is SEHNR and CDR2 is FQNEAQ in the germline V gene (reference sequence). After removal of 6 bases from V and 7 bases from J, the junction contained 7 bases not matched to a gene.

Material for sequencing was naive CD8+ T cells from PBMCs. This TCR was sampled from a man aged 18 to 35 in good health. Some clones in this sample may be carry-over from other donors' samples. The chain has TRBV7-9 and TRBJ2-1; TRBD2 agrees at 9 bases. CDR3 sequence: CASRAGGSRNEQFF. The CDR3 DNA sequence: TGTGCCAGCAGGGCGGGAGGGTCTAGGAATGAGCAGTTCTTC.